The T cell receptor (beta chain) described here comes from a study of CD8 T cells in Susac syndrome. This clonotype was seen once. The authors sequenced TCR beta from blood CD8+ and CD4+ T cells. The control group consisted of healthy donors matched for age and sex. Negative isolation was applied to CD8+ and CD4+ T cells, and FACS enrichment was applied to TEMRA cells. Reverse transcription of roughly 0.5 to 1 ug RNA was performed with random hexamers. Amplification of TCR beta CDR3 by immunoSEQ multiplex PCR spanned 54 Vbeta and 13 Jbeta. TCRdb recomputed calls from the immunoSEQ multiplex PCR reads with MiXCR, one row per CDR3 protein. The data show about 200,000 distinct CDR3 sequences, with roughly 95% seen just once and under 0.12% held by the top ten. Germline CDR1 DFQATT, CDR2 SNEGSKA (reference sequence). Trimming cost V 5 bases and J 0 bases, with 13 bases left between them. CDR3 length equals 15 residues.

The origin of this receptor is a human donor in good health. The specimen was CD4+ T cells from PBMCs. The chain has TRBV20-1 and TRBJ2-2; possible D gene TRBD1, 6 bases. CDR3 in amino acids: CSADTGTSNTGELFF. The CDR3 DNA reads as TGCAGTGCTGATACCGGGACATCGAACACCGGGGAGCTGTTTTTT.